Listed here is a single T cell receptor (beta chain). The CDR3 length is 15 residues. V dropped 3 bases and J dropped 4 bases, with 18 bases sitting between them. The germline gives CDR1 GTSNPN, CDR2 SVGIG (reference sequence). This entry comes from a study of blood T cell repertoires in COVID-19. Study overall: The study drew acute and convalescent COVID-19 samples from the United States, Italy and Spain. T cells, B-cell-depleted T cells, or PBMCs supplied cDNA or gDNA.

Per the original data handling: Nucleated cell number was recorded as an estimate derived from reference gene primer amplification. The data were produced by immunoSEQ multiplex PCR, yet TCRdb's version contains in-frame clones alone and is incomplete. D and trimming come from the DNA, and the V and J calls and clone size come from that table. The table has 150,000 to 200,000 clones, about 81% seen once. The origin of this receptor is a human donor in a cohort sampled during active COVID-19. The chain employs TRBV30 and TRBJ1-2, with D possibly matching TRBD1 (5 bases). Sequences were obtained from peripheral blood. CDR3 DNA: TGTGCCTGGAGGGGGCGGATTTCCAAAACCTATGGCTACACCTTC. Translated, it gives CAWRGRISKTYGYTF.